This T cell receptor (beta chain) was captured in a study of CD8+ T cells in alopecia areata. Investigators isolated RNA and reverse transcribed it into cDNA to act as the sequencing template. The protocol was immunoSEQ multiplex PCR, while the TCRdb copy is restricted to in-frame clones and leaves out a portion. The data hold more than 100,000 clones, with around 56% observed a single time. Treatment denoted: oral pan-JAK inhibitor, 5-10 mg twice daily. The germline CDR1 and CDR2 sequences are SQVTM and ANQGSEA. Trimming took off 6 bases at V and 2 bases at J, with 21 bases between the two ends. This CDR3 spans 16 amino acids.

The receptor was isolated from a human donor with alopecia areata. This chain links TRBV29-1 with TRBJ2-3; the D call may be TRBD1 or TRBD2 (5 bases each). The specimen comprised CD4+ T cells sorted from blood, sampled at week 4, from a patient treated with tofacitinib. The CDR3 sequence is CSVQLGGPRPTDTQYF. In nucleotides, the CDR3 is TGCAGCGTCCAACTTGGGGGACCCCGACCCACAGATACGCAGTATTTT.